This T cell receptor (beta chain) was recorded in a study of OX40 agonist ivuxolimab in advanced cancers. Study at large: It was ivuxolimab, an agonistic anti-OX40 (CD134) antibody, that patients were treated with. Having had anti-PD-1, anti-PD-L1 or anti-CTLA-4 therapy before was allowed, and around 44% had some. Six ivuxolimab dose levels, 0.01 to 10 mg/kg, were given intravenously every 2 weeks.

The germline V gene encodes CDR1 LNHDA and CDR2 SQIVND (reference sequence). The V and J ends lost 4 bases and 4 bases respectively, with 10 bases between them. This CDR3 is built from 13 residues. Study results and limitations: Low normalized T-cell clonal expansion was additionally recorded for some nonresponders.

Only in-frame clones appear in the TCRdb table, and some are missing; sequencing was by immunoSEQ multiplex PCR. The sample consists of 100,000 to 120,000 clones, around 93% of them appearing once. Points on this clone: What it recognizes is unknown.

The clonotype was recovered from an adult with an advanced solid tumor such as melanoma, head and neck, liver or kidney cancer. Sequenced here: CD4+ or CD8+ T cells sorted from blood, sampled in a trial of the OX40 agonist ivuxolimab. V usage is TRBV19 and J usage is TRBJ1-1, with TRBD1 as a possible D gene (5 bases). The CDR3 here is CASSTVQGTEAFF. In DNA form, the CDR3 reads TGTGCCAGTAGTACTGTGCAGGGCACTGAAGCTTTCTTT.